This is a list of T cell receptor beta chains from one sample in a study of T-cell reconstitution after alpha-beta-depleted transplantation in children. Via MiXCR, TCRdb re-called the PCR reads, giving one row per CDR3 protein. The sample lists 700,000 or so distinct CDR3 sequences, about an eighth seen once, with 0.79% in the top ten. Sequenced material: PBMCs, taken before TCRalphabeta/CD19-depleted stem cell transplant. All receptors derive from a girl aged 2 to 10 with congenital amegakaryocytic thrombocytopenia, due to receive a stem cell transplant. Each CDR3 is given with its conserved first and last residue. The D gene is left open where the match is weak. Clone size is shown for a subset of rows, as once, few, many or a class of expanded clone.

size,J,length,D,V,DNA,CDR3
NA,TRBJ2-2,16,NA,TRBV15,TGTGCCACCAGCAGAGATCAGGGAAGCCTGTACGGGGAGCTGTTTTTT,CATSRDQGSLYGELFF
few,TRBJ2-1,12,NA,TRBV12-3/TRBV12-4,TGTGCCAGCAGTCCCCCCGGCGTAGAGCAGTTCTTC,CASSPPGVEQFF
NA,TRBJ1-2,15,NA,TRBV19,TGTGCCAGTAGTATGAGTGCGGGGGCGACCTATGGCTACACCTTC,CASSMSAGATYGYTF
few,TRBJ1-5,15,NA,TRBV5-1,TGCGCCAGCAGCTTGGACCACTCTCACAATCAGCCCCAGCATTTT,CASSLDHSHNQPQHF
many,TRBJ2-5,15,NA,TRBV5-1,TGCGCCAGCAATCCGGAAGGTCAGCACCAAGAGACCCAGTACTTC,CASNPEGQHQETQYF
many,TRBJ2-5,13,NA,TRBV12-3/TRBV12-4,TGTGCCAGCAGTTTATTGGGGGTAGAGACCCAGTACTTC,CASSLLGVETQYF
NA,TRBJ1-5,16,TRBD1,TRBV27,TGTGCCAGCAGTCCAACCTCAACAGGGGGTAATCAGCCCCAGCATTTT,CASSPTSTGGNQPQHF
NA,TRBJ2-1,13,TRBD1,TRBV20-1,TGCAGTGCTGGCCCGGGACAGTACAATGAGCAGTTCTTC,CSAGPGQYNEQFF
NA,TRBJ2-1,16,NA,TRBV11-3,TGTGCCAGCAGCTCCGGTCGACGGGAGAGTTTTGGTGAGCAGTTCTTC,CASSSGRRESFGEQFF
few,TRBJ1-1,16,NA,TRBV7-9,TGTGCCAGCAGCTTAGGTGTGGGGATCATGAACACTGAAGCTTTCTTT,CASSLGVGIMNTEAFF
few,TRBJ1-1,13,NA,TRBV3-1,TGTGCCAGCAGAGGGGATGAAGGCACTGAAGCTTTCTTT,CASRGDEGTEAFF
NA,TRBJ2-5,14,NA,TRBV19,TGTGCCAGTAGTAACAGGGTTAGAGGAGAGACCCAGTACTTC,CASSNRVRGETQYF
few,TRBJ2-1,14,TRBD1,TRBV5-1,TGCGCCAGCAGCCGGGACAGGGGTCCCAATGAGCAGTTCTTC,CASSRDRGPNEQFF